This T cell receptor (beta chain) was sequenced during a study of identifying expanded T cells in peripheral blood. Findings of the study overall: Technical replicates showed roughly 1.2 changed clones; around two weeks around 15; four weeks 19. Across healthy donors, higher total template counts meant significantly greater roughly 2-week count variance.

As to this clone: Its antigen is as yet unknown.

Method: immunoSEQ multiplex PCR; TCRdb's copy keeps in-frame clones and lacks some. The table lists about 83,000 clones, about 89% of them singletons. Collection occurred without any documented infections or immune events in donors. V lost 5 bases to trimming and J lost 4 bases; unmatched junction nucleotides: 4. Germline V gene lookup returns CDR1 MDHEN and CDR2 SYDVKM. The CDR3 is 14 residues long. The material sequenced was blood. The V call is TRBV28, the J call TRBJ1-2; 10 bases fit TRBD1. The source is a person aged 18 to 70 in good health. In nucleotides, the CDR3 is TGTGCCAGCAGTGGCCGGGACAGGGGCTATGGCTACACCTTC. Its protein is CASSGRDRGYGYTF.